This T cell receptor beta chain was observed in a study of blood T cell repertoires in COVID-19. Looking at the study overall: Samples representing acute and convalescent COVID-19 were sourced from the United States, Italy and Spain.

The ends were cut back, 6 bases at V and 2 bases at J, with 15 bases in the middle. The CDR3 runs 15 residues. From germline, CDR1 is LNHDA and CDR2 SQIVND (reference sequence). The authors' processing: Reference gene primers were amplified, and this amplification served to estimate nucleated cell counts. Some clones are missing from TCRdb's copy, which holds only in-frame ones; the method was immunoSEQ multiplex PCR. V and J calls and clone size follow that table, whereas D and trimming were derived from the DNA. Of about 240,000 clones listed, approximately 83% are singletons. Ages ranged from roughly 18 to 100 years, with residence in about two dozen US areas. Clinical histories supplied by participants themselves formed the basis of cohort assignment.

The receptor was isolated from a woman aged 40 to 55 with acute COVID-19. Sequencing was performed on PBMCs or T cells enriched from blood (not recorded which). The rearrangement joins TRBV19 to TRBJ2-3; TRBD2 is a possible D gene (6 bases). The CDR3 DNA reads as TGTGCCAGTAGCCCATCCCCGGGAGACACAGATACGCAGTATTTT. Translation gives CASSPSPGDTDTQYF. Together with reference TRBV19 and TRBJ2-3, the CDR3 gives the full variable domain: DGGITQSPKYLFRKEGQNVTLSCEQNLNHDAMYWYRQDPGQGLRLIYYSQIVNDFQKGDIAEGYSVSREKKESFPLTVTSAQKNPTAFYLCASSPSPGDTDTQYFGPGTRLTVL.